The rows below give T cell receptor beta chains drawn from one sample of a study of T cell responses to AZD1222 COVID-19 vaccine. Sequencing used immunoSEQ multiplex PCR; TCRdb keeps in-frame clones, though not all of them. The data show around 130,000 clones, about 88% seen once. The starting material was peripheral blood, obtained 28 days after the second AZD1222 dose. Receptors originate from an adult who received the AZD1222 COVID-19 vaccine. Each CDR3 is given with its conserved first and last residue. D genes are given only for firm matches. Rows give clone size only sometimes, using once, few, many, or a class for an expanded clone.

>TRBJ1-5|.|.|TRBV25-1
TGTGCCAGCAGTGAGCCGGGGAGGGATCAGCCCCAGCATTTT
CASSEPGRDQPQHF
>TRBJ2-2|.|.|TRBV6-6
TGTGCCAGCAGCCTAGGTGGGGCGGAGAACACCGGGGAGCTGTTTTTT
CASSLGGAENTGELFF
>TRBJ1-2|.|TRBD1|TRBV9
TGTGCCAGCAGCGTAGGACAGGGTAACTATGGCTACACCTTC
CASSVGQGNYGYTF
>TRBJ2-6|once|.|TRBV2
TGTGCCAGCAGTCCTGGGGCCAACGTCCTGACTTTC
CASSPGANVLTF
>TRBJ1-3|.|.|TRBV30
TGTGCCTGGAGGGGGACGGACTCTGGAAACACCATATATTTT
CAWRGTDSGNTIYF
>TRBJ2-3|.|TRBD2|TRBV19
TGTGCCAGTAAGGCGGGGACTAGCGGGTCCACAGATACGCAGTATTTT
CASKAGTSGSTDTQYF
>TRBJ2-5|.|.|TRBV7-2
TGTGCCAGCAGCTCCCCCAGCGGAGGGTCTGGAGAGACCCAGTACTTC
CASSSPSGGSGETQYF
>TRBJ1-6|.|TRBD1|TRBV2
TGTGCCAGCACTCTACAGGGGGCTGACTCACCCCTCCACTTT
CASTLQGADSPLHF
>TRBJ2-7|.|TRBD2|TRBV9
TGTGCCAGCAGCAAACTAGCGGGGAACTACGAGCAGTACTTC
CASSKLAGNYEQYF
>TRBJ2-3|.|TRBD2|TRBV12-5
TGTGCTAGTGGTTTGGGAGCGGGGCCGCAGTATTTT
CASGLGAGPQYF
>TRBJ1-2|.|.|TRBV11-2
TGTGCCAGCAGCTTAGCAAGGGGGTCGGCCTATGGCTACACCTTC
CASSLARGSAYGYTF
>TRBJ2-5|.|.|TRBV7-8
TGTGCCAGCAGCTTACCGTATCGGACAGCTCAAGAGACCCAGTACTTC
CASSLPYRTAQETQYF
>TRBJ1-6|.|TRBD1|TRBV11-2
TGTGCCAGCAGCCAGGGACAGGGGGTGTCACCCCTCCACTTT
CASSQGQGVSPLHF
>TRBJ2-1|.|TRBD1|TRBV27
TGTGCCAGCAGCCCCGGGACAGGGACCTACAATGAGCAGTTCTTC
CASSPGTGTYNEQFF
>TRBJ2-7|.|.|TRBV12-3/TRBV12-4
TGTGCCACCTCTCGGGAGCGGGCCTACGAGCAGTACTTC
CATSRERAYEQYF
>TRBJ1-1|.|TRBD1|TRBV4-2
TGTGCCAGCAGCCCGAGACAGGGGGCGCAAGGCACTGAAGCTTTCTTT
CASSPRQGAQGTEAFF
>TRBJ1-2|few|TRBD1|TRBV6-5
TGTGCCAGCAGTTATCTCGGGACAGGGGGAAGCTACACCTTC
CASSYLGTGGSYTF
>TRBJ1-5|.|.|TRBV12-3/TRBV12-4
TGTGCCAGCAGGATGACAGGCAATCAGCCCCAGCATTTT
CASRMTGNQPQHF
>TRBJ1-5|.|TRBD1|TRBV19
TGTGCCAGTAGTATGGGAGGGGGCAGTTTTCAGCCCCAGCATTTT
CASSMGGGSFQPQHF
>TRBJ1-1|.|.|TRBV10-2
TGCGCCAGCAGTGGGGGGTACACTGAAGCTTTCTTT
CASSGGYTEAFF
>TRBJ1-5|.|.|TRBV30
TGTGCCTGGAGCGATCAGCCCCAGCATTTT
CAWSDQPQHF
>TRBJ1-6|.|TRBD1|TRBV4-2
TGTGCCAGCAGCCCCGGGACAGGGAAGGGGGAAGACTCACCCCTCCACTTT
CASSPGTGKGEDSPLHF
>TRBJ1-2|.|.|TRBV6-5
TGTGCCAGCAGTTACTCGATGGGGGGCGACTATGGCTACACCTTC
CASSYSMGGDYGYTF
>TRBJ1-2|.|.|TRBV6-5
TGTGCCAGCAGTTACAGGGTCGGCTATGGCTACACCTTC
CASSYRVGYGYTF
>TRBJ1-2|.|.|TRBV27
TGTGCCAGCAGTTTACTCCCAAGAAGTTCGGAGGGCTACACCTTC
CASSLLPRSSEGYTF
>TRBJ1-2|.|.|TRBV28
TGTGCCAGCAGTTTACCCCAGACAGTGAACTATGGCTACACCTTC
CASSLPQTVNYGYTF
>TRBJ2-7|few|.|TRBV6-2/TRBV6-3
TGTGCCAGCAGTGGTGGGGACCGCGCGCAGTACTTC
CASSGGDRAQYF
>TRBJ2-7|.|.|TRBV15
TGTGCCACCTCAATGGGCGGAGACAGCATCGAGCAGTACTTC
CATSMGGDSIEQYF
>TRBJ2-7|.|TRBD1|TRBV27
TGTGCCAGCAGTCTTTCCTCCGGGACAGGGAACCGCTACGAGCAGTACTTC
CASSLSSGTGNRYEQYF
>TRBJ2-2|.|.|TRBV4-2
TGTGCCAGCAGCCTAAACACCGGGGAGCTGTTTTTT
CASSLNTGELFF
>TRBJ2-5|.|TRBD2|TRBV6-5
TGTGCCAGCAGTTACGGCGGGGGGTTCCAAGGAGAGACCCAGTACTTC
CASSYGGGFQGETQYF
>TRBJ2-7|few|.|TRBV2
TGTGCCAGCAGTGAAGAGGACACCGCTTTTGACGAGCAGTACTTC
CASSEEDTAFDEQYF
>TRBJ2-2|.|.|TRBV4-2
TGTGCCAGCAGCCAAGTTCTAGGTGTCGGGGAGCTGTTTTTT
CASSQVLGVGELFF
>TRBJ1-6|.|.|TRBV19
TGTGCCAGTAGTGAGGCCGTGAGGTCACCCCTCCACTTT
CASSEAVRSPLHF
>TRBJ2-7|.|.|TRBV15
TGTGCCACCAGCAGCCTCTATGACAGATCGGGTCGGTACGAGCAGTACTTC
CATSSLYDRSGRYEQYF
>TRBJ2-7|once|TRBD1|TRBV2
TGTGCCAGCAGTGAAGGACAGGGGGTCCACGAGCAGTACTTC
CASSEGQGVHEQYF
>TRBJ2-1|.|.|TRBV10-1
TGCGCCAGCAGTGAGAGCCCCTTCTCCTACAATGAGCAGTTCTTC
CASSESPFSYNEQFF
>TRBJ1-1|.|.|TRBV14
TGTGCCAGCAGCCAGGGAAGGGCGGCAGTACAGGCTTTCTTT
CASSQGRAAVQAFF
>TRBJ2-1|.|.|TRBV4-3
TGCGCCAGCAGCCAAGATGTCGGAGGACGGGAGCAGTTCTTC
CASSQDVGGREQFF
>TRBJ2-1|once|.|TRBV7-9
TGTGCCAGCAGCATACGGCCAATCAATGAGCAGTTCTTC
CASSIRPINEQFF
>TRBJ1-6|once|.|TRBV4-2
TGTGCCAGCAGCCAAGATTTGGGTAATTCACCCCTCCACTTT
CASSQDLGNSPLHF
>TRBJ1-6|.|.|TRBV5-1
TGCGCCAGCAGCTTGGGGACGAGGAATTCGCCCCTCCACTTT
CASSLGTRNSPLHF
>TRBJ2-3|.|.|TRBV14
TGTGCCAGCAGCCAAACCTGGGGAGGCACAGATACGCAGTATTTT
CASSQTWGGTDTQYF